These 16 T cell receptor beta chains originate from one sample sequenced in a study of response to subunit inactivated influenza vaccine. TCRdb re-called the RT-PCR reads with MiXCR, one entry per CDR3 protein. This table has hundreds of thousands of distinct CDR3 sequences, 12% appearing once. The source was PBMCs from blood, collected on the day of vaccination. Every receptor here comes from a man in his fifties or sixties who received an inactivated influenza vaccine.

V gene TRBV27 combines with J gene TRBJ2-3; 8 positions match TRBD2. This CDR3 contains 14 residues. From germline, CDR1 is MNHEY and CDR2 SMNVEV (reference sequence). V shed 4 bases, J shed 3 bases, and the junction held 3 bases outside the gene matches. CDR3 coding DNA: TGTGCCAGCAGTTACGGGACTAGTACAGATACGCAGTATTTT. Its translation is CASSYGTSTDTQYF.

This sequence joins TRBV6-5 and TRBJ2-5, with TRBD2 matching over 12 bases. Trimming took 0 bases from V and 5 from J; bases not matched to a gene: 4. Germline assignment: CDR1 MNHEY and CDR2 SVGAGI. The CDR3 is 16 amino acids. For the CDR3, the DNA is TGTGCCAGCAGTTACTCGACTAGCGGGGGTCGGGAGACCCAGTACTTC. The encoded protein is CASSYSTSGGRETQYF.

The CDR3 loop reads CASSQDLKGTGALEQYF. CDR3 coding DNA: TGCGCCAGCAGCCAGGACCTTAAAGGGACAGGGGCCCTCGAGCAGTACTTC. The chain couples TRBV4-3 to TRBJ2-7; TRBD1 aligns across 10 bases. V gave up 3 bases and J gave up 6 bases; unmatched junction bases: 14. The CDR3 consists of 17 residues. CDR1 and CDR2 (germline): LGHNA, YSLEER.

The table lists this clonotype with a few counts. The chain carries TRBV6-1 and TRBJ2-1, with 8 bases that match TRBD1. Germline trimming cut 5 bases from V and 6 bases from J; bases unmatched to any gene: 6. The germline V gene has CDR1 MNHNS and CDR2 SASEGT. The CDR3 runs 14 residues. The CDR3 DNA reads TGTGCCAGCAGTCCACCGGGACAGGTCAATGAGCAGTTCTTC. Amino acid sequence: CASSPPGQVNEQFF.

This chain links TRBV28 with TRBJ2-4; 8 bases match TRBD1. The V segment lost 5 bases and the J segment 0 bases; nucleotides outside the gene matches: 3. Germline V gene lookup returns CDR1 MDHEN and CDR2 SYDVKM. CDR3 length: 15 amino acids. This CDR3 reads CASSGRGLAKNIQYF. Written as DNA, the CDR3 is TGTGCCAGCAGTGGCAGGGGGCTAGCCAAAAACATTCAGTACTTC.

This clonotype has at least ten counts. The rearrangement uses TRBV6-5 and TRBJ1-5, with TRBD1 as a possible D gene (6 bases). The V end lost 1 base, the J end lost 1 base, and 11 bases lay between the germline ends. This CDR3 has 16 amino acids. The germline gives CDR1 MNHEY, CDR2 SVGAGI. CDR3 protein: CASSYFPQGSNQPQHF. For the CDR3, the DNA is TGTGCCAGCAGTTACTTTCCACAGGGCAGCAATCAGCCCCAGCATTTT.

The genes are TRBV30 and TRBJ2-1; 9 bases align to TRBD2. Unmatched junction bases numbered 6, after V lost 3 bases and J lost 3 bases. The length of the CDR3 is 15 residues. The V gene's germline CDR1 is GTSNPN and CDR2 SVGIG (reference sequence). DNA of the CDR3: TGTGCCTGGAGGACTGGCGGGAGGGTCTACAATGAGCAGTTCTTC. The encoded protein is CAWRTGGRVYNEQFF. The full variable domain, with the rest looked up from reference TRBV30 and TRBJ2-1, is SQTIHQWPATLVQPVGSPLSLECTVEGTSNPNLYWYRQAAGRGLQLLFYSVGIGQISSEVPQNLSASRPQDRQFILSSKKLLLSDSGFYLCAWRTGGRVYNEQFFGPGTRLTVL.

This clonotype was seen more than once but under ten times. V and J are TRBV27 and TRBJ2-2; D tentatively reads TRBD1 or TRBD2 (5 bases each). Per germline, CDR1 MNHEY and CDR2 SMNVEV (reference sequence). This CDR3 spans 15 amino acids. V shed 4 bases and J shed 4 bases, with 13 bases lying between them. The CDR3 region is CASSWGIPATGELFF. The CDR3, as DNA: TGTGCCAGCAGTTGGGGGATTCCGGCCACCGGGGAGCTGTTTTTT.

This clonotype was seen many times. The chain has TRBV6-1 and TRBJ1-1, with 8 bases matching TRBD1. Germline trimming cut 6 bases from V and 4 bases from J; bases unmatched to any gene: 10. The CDR3 length is 15 residues. CDR1 is MNHNS, CDR2 SASEGT, per germline. In DNA, the CDR3 is TGTGCCAGCAGAGTACAGGGGGATCGGCGCACTGAAGCTTTCTTT. Amino acid sequence: CASRVQGDRRTEAFF.

This clonotype was seen many times. The genes are TRBV12-3 or TRBV12-4 and TRBJ2-2, with 8 bases lining up with TRBD2. The CDR3 is 14 residues long. The trim removed 3 bases at V and 5 bases at J, leaving 2 bases unmatched. Written as DNA, the CDR3 is TGTGCCAGCAGTTTTGGGACTAGAACCGGGGAGCTGTTTTTT. It is translated as CASSFGTRTGELFF.

The DNA for the CDR3 is TGTGCCACCCGGGACTACCCCTACAATGAGCAGTTCTTC. It translates to CATRDYPYNEQFF. This chain uses TRBV2 with TRBJ2-1; 7 bases agree with TRBD2. CDR3 length: 13 amino acids. CDR1 and CDR2 from the germline V gene are SNHLY and FYNNEI. V lost 10 bases to trimming and J lost 2 bases; unmatched junction nucleotides: 5.

The V and J genes are TRBV12-3 or TRBV12-4 and TRBJ2-3; D not resolved. V was clipped by 8 bases and J by 4 bases, with 10 bases between them. This CDR3 is built from 12 residues. This CDR3 reads CASRTLSDTQYF. The CDR3 DNA is TGTGCCAGCCGTACTTTATCAGATACGCAGTATTTT.

The chain employs TRBV7-6 and TRBJ2-7, with D hard to call. This CDR3 is built from 12 residues. Trimming left V 1 base short and J 8 bases short, with 9 bases between. Germline V gives CDR1 SGHVS, CDR2 FNYEAQ. This CDR3 is CASSLVPDQQYF. In DNA, the CDR3 is TGTGCCAGCAGCTTAGTCCCGGACCAGCAGTACTTC.

The table lists this clonotype with a few counts. CDR3 in amino acids: CASSSRLGLETQYF. The CDR3 coding sequence is TGTGCCAGCAGTTCCCGCCTCGGCCTAGAGACCCAGTACTTC. This chain joins TRBV12-3 or TRBV12-4 and TRBJ2-5; D gene unclear. The length of the CDR3 is 14 residues. The V and J ends lost 4 bases and 4 bases respectively, with 13 bases between them.

This clonotype was seen more than once but under ten times. This rearrangement joins TRBV12-3 or TRBV12-4 to TRBJ1-2; D not certain. V dropped 2 bases and J dropped 4 bases, with 14 bases sitting between them. The CDR3 spans 15 residues. CDR3 amino acids: CASSLYPSSRYGYTF. In DNA form, the CDR3 reads TGTGCCAGCAGTTTATACCCCTCATCCCGCTATGGCTACACCTTC.

The chain has TRBV2 and TRBJ1-2; no reliable D call. V was cut by 7 bases and J by 0 bases, with 18 bases left in between. The CDR3 sequence is 16 residues long. The germline V gene encodes CDR1 SNHLY and CDR2 FYNNEI. The CDR3 protein is CASIPETSLTNYGYTF. DNA for the CDR3: TGTGCCAGCATCCCCGAGACAAGCCTCACTAACTATGGCTACACCTTC.